Presented here are 22 T cell receptor beta chains from one specimen sequenced in a study of regulatory T cells in long-lasting Graves disease (TCRdb year 2021). What this sample's time point label stands for: newly diagnosed GD, antithyroid drugs for less than 3 months. RNA was extracted from PBMCs in TRIzol for both TCR sequencing and RNA sequencing. Library prep was done by multiplex PCR. The reads were generated on an Illumina HiSeq 4000. To build TCR beta libraries, CDR3 regions were amplified by Arm-PCR using iRepertoire HTBI primers. The raw public data were reprocessed by TCRdb itself: fastp quality trimming at Q25, MiXCR clonotype calling, in-frame beta chains only. Rows matching on CDR3 protein sequence are summarized as one entry with the most common DNA and genes. For this sample there are around 480,000 distinct CDR3 sequences; 15% to 20% appear just once. The biggest ten clones account for 12% of the sample.

This sample was shared with a second study, whose subject was T cells in Graves' hyperthyroidism and ophthalmopathy.

The sequences come from peripheral blood mononuclear cells (PBMCs), collected at new diagnosis, from a patient treated with antithyroid drugs. These receptors were obtained from a man between 40 and 49 years old with Graves disease. Donor details come from another sample of the same person, matched by shared clones.

This clonotype was seen at least ten times. V is TRBV7-9 and J is TRBJ1-4; 10 bases are shared with TRBD1. This CDR3 spans 15 amino acids. The V gene's germline CDR1 is SEHNR and CDR2 FQNEAQ (reference sequence). Trimming took 5 bases from V and 7 from J; bases not matched to a gene: 7. The CDR3 region has the DNA TGTGCCAGCAGCCTGAGGACAGGGGGTCGTGAAAAACTGTTTTTT. This gives the protein CASSLRTGGREKLFF.

This clonotype was recorded many times. This chain uses TRBV30 with TRBJ2-2; 7 positions agree with TRBD1. Losses at the gene ends were 1 base for V and 0 bases for J; bases not matched to a gene: 5. Germline-derived CDR1 and CDR2 are GTSNPN and SVGIG (reference sequence). This CDR3 has 16 amino acids. Here the CDR3 DNA reads TGTGCCTGGAGTGCCATTGGGACAGCGAACACCGGGGAGCTGTTTTTT. It translates to CAWSAIGTANTGELFF.

The V gene is TRBV20-1, the J gene TRBJ2-3; 7 bases fit TRBD2. V lost 2 bases and J lost 3; bases outside the gene matches: 5. CDR3 length equals 14 residues. Germline V CDR1 and CDR2: DFQATT, SNEGSKA (reference sequence). CDR3 residues: CSARRGSQTDTQYF. CDR3 nucleotides: TGCAGTGCTAGACGCGGGAGTCAGACAGATACGCAGTATTTT.

This sequence joins TRBV24-1 and TRBJ2-2; D possibly corresponds to TRBD1 (5 bases). Trimming removed 1 base at V and 4 bases at J, with 12 bases between. The CDR3 has 16 amino acids. CDR1 is KGHDR and CDR2 is SFDVKD in the germline V gene. CDR3 bases: TGTGCCACCAGTGATTTTGGCCAGGGCCTCACCGGGGAGCTGTTTTTT. Translating gives CATSDFGQGLTGELFF.

Note on this clonotype: A read error may explain this, as a much larger clone is one base away. The chain links TRBV20-1 to TRBJ2-4; 10 nucleotides agree with TRBD2. Germline assignment: CDR1 DFQATT and CDR2 SNEGSKA (reference sequence). V dropped 6 bases and J dropped 13; count of bases not matched to a gene: 27. The CDR3 spans 18 residues. The CDR3 DNA is TGCAGTGCAGAAAGCGGGAGGGCCCGACGGATTTCGAACAATGAGCAGTACTTC. Translating it yields CSAESGRARRISNNEQYF.

This clonotype was counted ten times or more. V gene TRBV7-6 combines with J gene TRBJ1-5; no definite D call. Looked up from germline, CDR1 is SGHVS and CDR2 is FNYEAQ. Trimming cost V 1 base and J 0 bases, with 1 base left between them. The CDR3 covers 13 residues. DNA for the CDR3: TGTGCCAGCAGCTTAGATAGCAATCAGCCCCAGCATTTT. Protein product: CASSLDSNQPQHF.

This clonotype has at least ten counts. The rearrangement links TRBV20-1 to TRBJ2-3, with D possibly TRBD1 on 6 matching bases. The CDR3 covers 15 residues. The germline CDR1 and CDR2 sequences are DFQATT and SNEGSKA (reference sequence). The ends were cut back, 1 base at V and 1 base at J, with 12 bases in the middle. In DNA form, the CDR3 reads TGCAGTGCTAGAGTAGAGGGGGTCGGCACAGATACGCAGTATTTT. It specifies CSARVEGVGTDTQYF.

This clonotype occurred a few times. The chain recombines TRBV19 with TRBJ2-2, with D perhaps being TRBD1 or TRBD2 (6 bases each). V lost 5 bases, J lost 5 bases, and 15 bases lay in between. Germline CDR1 and CDR2: LNHDA and SQIVND (reference sequence). The CDR3 sequence is 15 residues long. This CDR3 reads CASSPWGALTGELFF. CDR3 DNA: TGTGCCAGTAGTCCTTGGGGGGCGTTAACCGGGGAGCTGTTTTTT.

The rearrangement joins TRBV24-1 to TRBJ1-3; weak D call: TRBD1 (5 bases). V lost 5 bases and J lost 3, with 7 bases in between. Germline-derived CDR1 and CDR2 are KGHDR and SFDVKD. This CDR3 region has 13 residues. The CDR3 protein is CATSAGGGNTIYF. The CDR3, as DNA: TGTGCCACCAGTGCCGGGGGTGGAAACACCATATATTTT.

This clonotype was picked up many times. The V and J genes are TRBV12-3 or TRBV12-4 and TRBJ2-6, with 11 bases lining up with TRBD1. V was clipped by 7 bases and J by 3 bases; unmatched bases: 8. The CDR3 runs to 17 residues. The CDR3 DNA reads TGTGCCAGCACCGGACAGGGGGCTCCGGTTGGGGCCAACGTCCTGACTTTC. It yields the protein CASTGQGAPVGANVLTF.

This clonotype was observed at least ten times. The chain carries TRBV3-1 and TRBJ2-2; TRBD1 aligns across 8 bases. The CDR3 sequence is 13 residues long. Losses at the gene ends were 6 bases for V and 5 bases for J; bases not matched to a gene: 2. Germline lookup yields CDR1 LGHDT and CDR2 YNNKEL (reference sequence). Here the CDR3 reads CASSWTGTGELFF. The DNA for the CDR3 is TGTGCCAGCAGTTGGACAGGGACCGGGGAGCTGTTTTTT. Based on the CDR3 plus reference TRBV3-1 and TRBJ2-2, the full variable domain is DTAVSQTPKYLVTQMGNDKSIKCEQNLGHDTMYWYKQDSKKFLKIMFSYNNKELIINETVPNRFSPKSPDKAHLNLHINSLELGDSAVYFCASSWTGTGELFFGEGSRLTVL.

This clonotype appeared many times. V usage is TRBV20-1 and J usage is TRBJ2-3, with TRBD2 matching 7 bases. The CDR3 is made up of 16 amino acids. The V gene's germline CDR1 is DFQATT and CDR2 SNEGSKA (reference sequence). The junction had 11 bases not matched to a gene; V was cut back by 1 base and J by 4 bases. The DNA for the CDR3 is TGCAGTGCTAGAGGCCTTCTAGGGAGGGCCCCAGATACGCAGTATTTT. Translation gives CSARGLLGRAPDTQYF.

This clonotype was observed many times. V usage is TRBV3-1 and J usage is TRBJ1-1; D possibly corresponds to TRBD1 (5 bases). Germline CDR1 LGHDT, CDR2 YNNKEL (reference sequence). V gave up 4 bases and J gave up 11 bases, with 14 bases separating them. This CDR3 is built from 12 residues. CDR3 coding DNA: TGTGCCAGCAGCCCACGACGGGGGGACGCTTTCTTT. Amino acids: CASSPRRGDAFF. The variable domain in full, completed from reference TRBV3-1 and TRBJ1-1, reads DTAVSQTPKYLVTQMGNDKSIKCEQNLGHDTMYWYKQDSKKFLKIMFSYNNKELIINETVPNRFSPKSPDKAHLNLHINSLELGDSAVYFCASSPRRGDAFFGQGTRLTVV.

This clonotype showed up just a few times. The rearrangement joins TRBV3-1 to TRBJ2-2; D may be TRBD1 (5 bases). V shed 3 bases and J shed 5 bases, with 7 bases lying between them. The CDR3 has 13 amino acids. CDR1 is LGHDT and CDR2 is YNNKEL in the germline V gene (reference sequence). The CDR3 region has the DNA TGTGCCAGCAGCCATAAGGGGACCGGGGAGCTGTTTTTT. This translates into CASSHKGTGELFF.

As DNA, the CDR3 is TGCAGTGCTAGAGATCGGAGGACTAGCGATTACAATGAGCAGTTCTTC. It translates to CSARDRRTSDYNEQFF. V usage is TRBV20-1 and J usage is TRBJ2-1; 9 bases map to TRBD2. Germline V lookup: CDR1 DFQATT, CDR2 SNEGSKA (reference sequence). The CDR3 is made up of 16 amino acids. After removal of 0 bases from V and 4 bases from J, the junction contained 7 bases not matched to a gene.

This sequence joins TRBV29-1 and TRBJ2-7; no clear D gene. In germline, CDR1 is SQVTM, CDR2 ANQGSEA. Deletions cut 0 bases from V and 2 bases from J, with 8 bases between. The CDR3 spans 13 residues. CDR3 sequence (DNA): TGCAGCGTTGAAGAAACGGCAACCTACGAGCAGTACTTC. Translation: CSVEETATYEQYF.

Ten or more counts support this clonotype. The chain links TRBV14 to TRBJ1-2; 7 bases are shared with TRBD1. Germline V gene sequence: CDR1 SGHDN, CDR2 FVKESK. There are 16 residues in the CDR3. V shed 0 bases and J 8 bases; nucleotides not matched to a gene: 12. This chain's CDR3 is CASSQDPHRGAGGYTF. The DNA for the CDR3 is TGTGCCAGCAGCCAAGATCCCCACAGGGGCGCAGGAGGCTACACCTTC.

This clonotype turned up a few times. V and J are TRBV5-6 and TRBJ2-5; no firm D call. CDR3 length equals 13 residues. Trimming pared 1 base from V and 0 bases from J, leaving 4 bases between. CDR1 and CDR2 from the germline V gene are SGHDT and YYEEEE. CDR3 sequence: CASSLTNQETQYF. CDR3 DNA: TGTGCCAGCAGCTTGACTAACCAAGAGACCCAGTACTTC.

This chain links TRBV12-5 with TRBJ2-3; D unclear. Germline CDR1 is LGHNT and CDR2 is FRNRAP. This CDR3 is built from 14 residues. The V end lost 0 bases, the J end lost 6 bases, and 10 bases lay between the germline ends. The CDR3 loop reads CASGLVFPEDTQYF. As DNA, the CDR3 is TGTGCTAGTGGTTTGGTCTTTCCTGAGGATACGCAGTATTTT.

At least ten counts were recorded for this clonotype. V and J are TRBV12-3 or TRBV12-4 and TRBJ2-2, with D perhaps TRBD2 (6 bases). This CDR3 comprises 13 residues. V lost 7 bases and J lost 6, with 12 bases in between. CDR3 residues: CASTLGTPGELFF. In DNA form, the CDR3 reads TGTGCCAGCACCCTAGGGACTCCCGGGGAGCTGTTTTTT.

This clonotype was recorded at least ten times. The chain joins TRBV11-1 to TRBJ2-1; D is possibly TRBD2 (6 bases). Trimming pared 1 base from V and 0 bases from J, leaving 10 bases between. The CDR3 covers 16 residues. Germline V gene data show CDR1 as SGHAT and CDR2 as FQDESV (reference sequence). The CDR3 reads CASSLDGGNSYNEQFF. The CDR3 DNA follows: TGTGCCAGCAGCTTAGACGGCGGGAACTCCTACAATGAGCAGTTCTTC. The full variable domain, with the rest looked up from reference TRBV11-1 and TRBJ2-1, is EAEVAQSPRYKITEKSQAVAFWCDPISGHATLYWYRQILGQGPELLVQFQDESVVDDSQLPKDRFSAERLKGVDSTLKIQPAELGDSAMYLCASSLDGGNSYNEQFFGPGTRLTVL.

This clonotype was seen ten or more times. This sequence joins TRBV2 and TRBJ2-7; D assignment may be TRBD1 or TRBD2 (6 bases each). The CDR3 loop spans 12 amino acids. Germline CDR1 reads SNHLY; CDR2 reads FYNNEI. The ends were cut back, 7 bases at V and 4 bases at J, with 11 bases in the middle. DNA of the CDR3: TGTGCCAGCAATACAGGGAGGTACGAGCAGTACTTC. It specifies CASNTGRYEQYF.